This is a list of T cell receptor beta chains from one sample in a study of blood T cells in healthy people across ages. TCRdb re-derived calls from the 5' RACE reads in MiXCR, one entry per CDR3 protein. The data contain about 1.8 million distinct CDR3 sequences, around 50% of them seen just once; the ten biggest clones take up approximately 2.1%. Sequenced input: blood. These receptors originate from a middle-aged woman in good health. CDR3s leave out the opening cysteine and the closing phenylalanine or tryptophan. A D gene is named only where the DNA matches it firmly. Clone size, where shown, is once, few, many, or a class for clones that have expanded.

ASRPSGRPYNEQF,TRBJ2-1,TRBV12-3/TRBV12-4,TRBD2,-
ASSPGFGFGGYT,TRBJ1-2,TRBV5-6,-,-
ASSQDSGVLVVDTQY,TRBJ2-3,TRBV4-1,-,-
ASSPGTSGVISEQF,TRBJ2-1,TRBV5-6,TRBD2,-
ASSVGRQENQPQH,TRBJ1-5,TRBV7-9,-,-
ASSYGDDTRDTQY,TRBJ2-3,TRBV6-5,-,-
ASSQVAGGNGYT,TRBJ1-2,TRBV3-1,-,-
ASSVGICNEQF,TRBJ2-1,TRBV9,-,-
ASSLGGGGATDTQY,TRBJ2-3,TRBV7-2,TRBD2,many
ASSLGQSGRGYT,TRBJ1-2,TRBV12-3/TRBV12-4,-,-
SVERDTPYEQY,-,TRBV29-1,-,once
ASSLGGLGAVGGYT,TRBJ1-2,TRBV7-3,-,-
ASRREIYNEQF,TRBJ2-1,TRBV5-1,-,few
ASRGPGGKETQY,-,TRBV6-1,-,-
SAHFLNTGQGRWDTEAF,TRBJ1-1,TRBV20-1,TRBD1,-
ASSPGTNPETQY,TRBJ2-5,TRBV4-1,TRBD2,-
AGSSLTSGGGGYNEQF,TRBJ2-1,TRBV6-2/TRBV6-3,TRBD2,-
AGSDALDYYRQF,TRBJ2-1,TRBV6-4,-,once
SASGAGTGIQY,TRBJ2-4,TRBV20-1,-,few
ASGRGSGANVLT,TRBJ2-6,TRBV4-2,TRBD2,few
ASSSPDRGRPTQY,TRBJ2-3,TRBV27,TRBD1,-
ASSYRTSGERGTQY,TRBJ2-5,TRBV6-6,TRBD2,few
ASSQVGLAGGRQSEQY,TRBJ2-5,TRBV4-1,TRBD2,-
ASSPEPGPNQPQH,TRBJ1-5,TRBV7-8,-,-
ASSPLLAGGGRSKNIQY,TRBJ2-4,TRBV6-1,TRBD2,few
ASSPATGGPQETQY,TRBJ2-5,TRBV12-3/TRBV12-4,TRBD1,few
SVEEGRLAGEQY,TRBJ2-5,TRBV29-1,TRBD2,few
ASSPGTGARYT,TRBJ1-2,TRBV6-5,TRBD1,-
SAFGLAFVDEQF,TRBJ2-1,TRBV20-1,TRBD2,-
ASSTKLLGSETQY,-,TRBV5-6,-,-
ASRLAGNQETQY,TRBJ2-5,TRBV6-2/TRBV6-3,TRBD2,few
SAEGDRTYEQY,TRBJ2-7,TRBV20-1,TRBD1,few
ASSLGTPGIYEQY,TRBJ2-7,TRBV27,-,few
ASSRVLLAKNIQY,TRBJ2-4,TRBV5-5,-,-
ASSRTGDSSNQPQH,TRBJ1-5,TRBV4-1,TRBD1,few
SARWAGGSYEQY,-,TRBV20-1,TRBD1,-
ASSFQTGTLGHEQF,TRBJ2-1,TRBV11-2,TRBD1,-
ASGGGLAAIQY,TRBJ2-5,TRBV10-1,TRBD2,-
ASSLSGATYGYT,TRBJ1-2,TRBV27,-,-
ASSPGPLGTSGQETQY,TRBJ2-5,TRBV5-1,TRBD2,-
ASSQGTSGGIYEQY,TRBJ2-7,TRBV4-1,TRBD2,many
ASSVVGGTQY,-,TRBV9,-,-
ASSRTAAGVNTEAF,TRBJ1-1,TRBV5-1,-,-